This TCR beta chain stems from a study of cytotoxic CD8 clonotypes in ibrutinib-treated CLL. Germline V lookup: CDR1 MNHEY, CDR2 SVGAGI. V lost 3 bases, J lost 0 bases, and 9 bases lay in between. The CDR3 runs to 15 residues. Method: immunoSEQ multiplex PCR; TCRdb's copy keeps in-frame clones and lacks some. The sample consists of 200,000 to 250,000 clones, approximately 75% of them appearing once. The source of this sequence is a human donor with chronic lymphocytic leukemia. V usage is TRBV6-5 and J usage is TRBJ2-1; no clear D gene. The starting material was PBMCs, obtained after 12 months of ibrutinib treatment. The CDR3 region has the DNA TGTGCCAGCAGTTATTTAGGAAGCTCCTACAATGAGCAGTTCTTC. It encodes CASSYLGSSYNEQFF.